Each of the 27 T cell receptor beta chains below was sequenced from the same sample in a study of CD8 T cells in ankylosing spondylitis. A single record per CDR3 protein comes from TCRdb applying MiXCR to the 5' RACE reads. The table includes 200,000 or so distinct CDR3 sequences, roughly 26% detected once. Material for sequencing was blood, either unsorted or a sorted T cell fraction (not recorded which). The receptors originated from a male donor with ankylosing spondylitis or in good health (not recorded which).

This clonotype appeared many times. The V and J genes are TRBV5-1 and TRBJ1-6; TRBD1 might be the D (6 bases). V was clipped by 4 bases and J by 1 base, with 15 bases between them. This CDR3 has 17 residues. Germline CDR1 and CDR2: SGHRS and YFSETQ. The CDR3 loop is CASSPTGAVSYNSPLHF. CDR3 DNA: TGCGCCAGCAGCCCGACAGGAGCTGTATCCTATAATTCACCCCTCCACTTT.

This chain joins TRBV20-1 and TRBJ1-3, with a weak D call TRBD1 (5 bases). The CDR3 length is 12 residues. The germline gives CDR1 DFQATT, CDR2 SNEGSKA (reference sequence). Trimming removed 3 bases at V and 4 bases at J, with 7 bases between. Here the CDR3 reads CSARGLGNTIYF. The CDR3 nucleotides are TGCAGTGCTAGGGGGCTCGGAAACACCATATATTTT.

There are a few counts of this clonotype. CDR3 in DNA: TGTGCCAGCAGCCTACTCTCCGGGAGCCCTGGGGCCAACGTCCTGACTTTC. Translating gives CASSLLSGSPGANVLTF. V is TRBV5-6 and J is TRBJ2-6, with D tentatively TRBD2 (6 bases). V lost 4 bases and J 2 bases, leaving 16 bases between the germline ends. This CDR3 region has 17 residues. Germline-derived CDR1 and CDR2 are SGHDT and YYEEEE.

The chain combines TRBV29-1 with TRBJ2-1; 8 bases map to TRBD1. J was trimmed by 6 bases and V by 5 bases; bases with no gene match: 3. From germline, CDR1 is SQVTM and CDR2 ANQGSEA. This CDR3 region has 12 residues. The CDR3 DNA reads as TGCAGCGTTCAAGGACAGGGCAATGAGCAGTTCTTC. As protein: CSVQGQGNEQFF.

The rearrangement links TRBV20-1 to TRBJ2-1; 10 nucleotides agree with TRBD2. Germline assignment: CDR1 DFQATT and CDR2 SNEGSKA (reference sequence). The trim removed 5 bases at V and 6 bases at J, leaving 10 bases unmatched. This CDR3 has 15 residues. CDR3 protein: CSAGPSGSSPNEQFF. CDR3 DNA: TGCAGTGCTGGACCTAGCGGGAGTTCCCCCAATGAGCAGTTCTTC.

J is TRBJ2-1 and V is TRBV29-1; D may be TRBD1 or TRBD2 (5 bases each). The V and J ends lost 7 bases and 3 bases respectively, with 16 bases between them. Germline V gene sequence: CDR1 SQVTM, CDR2 ANQGSEA. The CDR3 has 14 residues. For the CDR3, the DNA is TGCAGCGGGGGGAGCGAGGGGTACTACAATGAGCAGTTCTTC. Translation: CSGGSEGYYNEQFF.

In this sample, this clonotype turned up many times. The chain has TRBV7-9 and TRBJ2-1, with a tentative D call TRBD2 (6 bases). The CDR3 is 14 amino acids. V lost 6 bases to trimming and J lost 6 bases, with 15 bases between them. The germline CDR1 and CDR2 sequences are SEHNR and FQNEAQ (reference sequence). The CDR3 here is CASRIVAGTNEQFF. The CDR3 DNA reads as TGTGCCAGCAGGATCGTGGCGGGAACCAATGAGCAGTTCTTC.

The rearrangement uses TRBV6-1 and TRBJ2-3; the D is unclear. The CDR3 covers 13 residues. The V gene lost 4 bases and the J gene lost 3 bases, with 8 bases spanning the gap. Germline CDR1 reads MNHNS; CDR2 reads SASEGT. CDR3 sequence reads: CASSGGLTDTQYF. CDR3 DNA sequence: TGTGCCAGCAGTGGCGGCCTGACAGATACGCAGTATTTT.

This clonotype occurred many times. This rearrangement joins TRBV27 to TRBJ2-7; 11 nucleotides line up with TRBD2. The V segment lost 5 bases and the J segment 2 bases; nucleotides outside the gene matches: 5. Germline CDR1 MNHEY, CDR2 SMNVEV (reference sequence). The CDR3 contains 15 residues. The CDR3 bases are TGTGCCAGCAGTCAGGGACTAGCGGAGGCCTACGAGCAGTACTTC. Translated, it gives CASSQGLAEAYEQYF.

This clonotype has a count of ten or more. The chain uses TRBV5-1 and TRBJ1-6, with a tentative D call TRBD1 (6 bases). The V end was cut by 5 bases, the J end by 7 bases, with 13 bases between. The germline V gene has CDR1 SGHRS and CDR2 YFSETQ. CDR3 length equals 14 residues. The CDR3: CASRGQSENSPLHF. The CDR3 DNA is TGCGCCAGCAGAGGACAGTCGGAGAATTCACCCCTCCACTTT.

This clonotype was recorded many times. The J gene is TRBJ2-1, the V gene TRBV15; 11 nucleotides agree with TRBD2. Germline lookup yields CDR1 LNHNV and CDR2 YYDKDF (reference sequence). V shed 6 bases and J 4 bases; nucleotides not matched to a gene: 5. This CDR3 spans 15 amino acids. CDR3 nucleotide sequence: TGTGCCACCAGTGCCGGGACTAGCGGTTACAATGAGCAGTTCTTC. Its protein product is CATSAGTSGYNEQFF.

The V call is TRBV20-1, the J call TRBJ2-1; TRBD2 might be the D (6 bases). CDR1 is DFQATT and CDR2 is SNEGSKA in the germline V gene (reference sequence). Trimming removed 7 bases at V and 7 bases at J, with 14 bases between. This CDR3 region has 12 residues. The DNA of the CDR3 is TGCAGTGGCGGACCAGCGGGTAATGAGCAGTTCTTC. It codes for CSGGPAGNEQFF.

The genes are TRBV24-1 and TRBJ2-1; TRBD1 or TRBD2 may be the D gene (5 bases each). Per the germline V gene, CDR1 is KGHDR and CDR2 is SFDVKD. Trimming left V 4 bases short and J 7 bases short, with 22 bases between. The CDR3 has 17 amino acids. CDR3 sequence reads: CATSEGFGGTYLNEQFF. CDR3 nucleotide sequence: TGTGCCACCAGTGAAGGCTTTGGGGGAACCTACTTAAATGAGCAGTTCTTC.

This clonotype was recorded many times. V usage is TRBV19 and J usage is TRBJ2-6, with D uncertain. Trimming removed 7 bases from V and 0 bases from J, with 4 bases in between. Germline lookup yields CDR1 LNHDA and CDR2 SQIVND (reference sequence). The CDR3 runs to 13 residues. DNA for the CDR3: TGTGCCAGTACCCACTCTGGGGCCAACGTCCTGACTTTC. Encoded protein: CASTHSGANVLTF.

The J gene is TRBJ2-1, the V gene TRBV18; 13 bases are a match to TRBD2. This CDR3 contains 19 residues. V gave up 4 bases and J gave up 3 bases; unmatched junction bases: 12. CDR1 KGHSH and CDR2 LQKENI come from the germline V gene. CDR3 nucleotides: TGTGCCAGCTCACGGGGCCGGACTAGCGGGAGAGAGGGCTACAATGAGCAGTTCTTC. This sequence encodes CASSRGRTSGREGYNEQFF.

This clonotype has at least ten counts. V usage is TRBV12-3 or TRBV12-4 and J usage is TRBJ2-1; 11 bases fit TRBD2. CDR3 length equals 14 residues. Losses at the gene ends were 8 bases for V and 7 bases for J; bases not matched to a gene: 7. The CDR3 sequence: CASALSSGRNEQFF. CDR3 DNA sequence: TGTGCCAGCGCCCTGTCTAGCGGGAGGAATGAGCAGTTCTTC.

This clonotype was counted between two and nine times. The CDR3 spells CASSLGGNFYEQYF. The CDR3 DNA sequence: TGTGCCAGCAGTTTAGGAGGGAATTTCTACGAGCAGTACTTC. This rearrangement joins TRBV12-3 or TRBV12-4 to TRBJ2-7, with a possible D match to TRBD2 (5 bases). The CDR3 contains 14 residues. V was cut by 1 base and J by 3 bases, with 10 bases left in between.

This clonotype was picked up many times. The chain links TRBV6-2 or TRBV6-3 to TRBJ1-1; 8 bases fit TRBD1. V lost 6 bases to trimming and J lost 1 base; unmatched junction nucleotides: 4. The CDR3 has 14 amino acids. The V gene's germline CDR1 is MNHEY and CDR2 SVGEGT. CDR3 region: CASRDRGRNTEAFF. CDR3 nucleotide sequence: TGTGCCAGCAGAGACAGGGGAAGGAACACTGAAGCTTTCTTT.

The chain links TRBV4-1 to TRBJ1-4; D is undetermined. The CDR3 spans 12 residues. CDR1 and CDR2 from the germline V gene are MGHRA and YSYEKL. The V end was cut by 0 bases, the J end by 9 bases, with 5 bases between. CDR3 protein: CASSQETQKLFF. In DNA, the CDR3 is TGCGCCAGCAGCCAAGAGACCCAAAAACTGTTTTTT.

This chain joins TRBV7-2 and TRBJ2-7; perhaps TRBD2 as D (6 bases). Trimming stripped 1 base from V and 2 bases from J, with 9 bases between. The germline V gene encodes CDR1 SGHTA and CDR2 FQGNSA. The CDR3 has 14 residues. The CDR3: CASSLDGGAYEQYF. The CDR3 region has the DNA TGTGCCAGCAGCTTAGACGGAGGGGCCTACGAGCAGTACTTC. Combining the CDR3 with reference TRBV7-2 and TRBJ2-7 gives the whole variable domain GAGVSQSPSNKVTEKGKDVELRCDPISGHTALYWYRQSLGQGLEFLIYFQGNSAPDKSGLPSDRFSAERTGGSVSTLTIQRTQQEDSAVYLCASSLDGGAYEQYFGPGTRLTVT.

The chain's CDR3 is CASSPVTVRNGYTF. The CDR3, as DNA: TGTGCCAGCTCACCAGTTACAGTACGCAATGGCTACACCTTC. V usage is TRBV18 and J usage is TRBJ1-2, with unresolved D. The CDR3 contains 14 residues. V lost 2 bases to trimming and J lost 6 bases, with 13 bases between them. Germline values: CDR1 KGHSH, CDR2 LQKENI. Looking up the rest from reference TRBV18 and TRBJ1-2 gives the full variable domain: NAGVMQNPRHLVRRRGQEARLRCSPMKGHSHVYWYRQLPEEGLKFMVYLQKENIIDESGMPKERFSAEFPKEGPSILRIQQVVRGDSAAYFCASSPVTVRNGYTFGSGTRLTVV.

The chain combines TRBV7-2 with TRBJ1-2; a weak D match, TRBD1 (5 bases). V was shortened by 5 bases and J by 2 bases, with 9 bases between the two germline ends. Per germline, CDR1 SGHTA and CDR2 FQGNSA. The CDR3 is 13 residues long. The CDR3 sequence: CASSIRQNYGYTF. In DNA, the CDR3 is TGTGCCAGCAGCATACGACAGAACTATGGCTACACCTTC.

This clonotype has a count of ten or more. V usage is TRBV6-1 and J usage is TRBJ2-1, with 8 bases matching TRBD2. This CDR3 is 15 amino acids long. V was clipped by 8 bases and J by 0 bases; unmatched bases: 6. Per germline, CDR1 MNHNS and CDR2 SASEGT. DNA for the CDR3: TGTGCCAGCGCTTTAGCGGGGACCTCCTACAATGAGCAGTTCTTC. Its protein is CASALAGTSYNEQFF.

The chain carries TRBV20-1 and TRBJ2-2, with TRBD2 as a possible D gene (5 bases). V lost 1 base and J 9 bases, leaving 12 bases between the germline ends. The V gene's germline CDR1 is DFQATT and CDR2 SNEGSKA (reference sequence). This CDR3 comprises 13 residues. CDR3 residues: CSARAGMLRELFF. DNA of the CDR3: TGCAGTGCTAGAGCGGGGATGCTCAGGGAGCTGTTTTTT.

This clonotype was seen ten or more times. The chain recombines TRBV5-1 with TRBJ2-5; 7 bases agree with TRBD1. V gave up 4 bases and J gave up 0 bases; unmatched junction bases: 3. There are 14 residues in the CDR3. Germline CDR1 SGHRS, CDR2 YFSETQ. CDR3 loop: CASSVGTDQETQYF. The DNA of the CDR3 is TGCGCCAGCAGCGTCGGGACAGACCAAGAGACCCAGTACTTC.

This CDR3 is CASSVDLDLFSEQFF. CDR3 DNA sequence: TGTGCCAGCAGCGTAGATCTAGACCTGTTCAGTGAGCAGTTCTTC. V and J are TRBV9 and TRBJ2-1; D gene ambiguous. V was shortened by 0 bases and J by 9 bases, with 16 bases between the two germline ends. This CDR3 contains 15 residues. The V gene's germline CDR1 is SGDLS and CDR2 YYNGEE.

The V gene is TRBV29-1, the J gene TRBJ1-1, with no clear D. V lost 3 bases, J lost 8 bases, and 16 bases lay in between. CDR3 length: 13 amino acids. Germline CDR1 and CDR2: SQVTM and ANQGSEA. CDR3 loop: CSVDRDRVGEAFF. Written as DNA, the CDR3 is TGCAGCGTTGATAGAGATAGGGTGGGGGAAGCTTTCTTT.